This is a list of T cell receptor beta chains from one sample in a study of T cells in Graves' hyperthyroidism and ophthalmopathy. TCRdb called the multiplex PCR reads again in MiXCR, with one record for every CDR3 protein. In the table there are about 380,000 distinct CDR3 sequences, roughly 14% of which are singletons. Source material: blood. These receptors originate from a man under 40 with Graves' hyperthyroidism that later progressed to Graves' ophthalmopathy. Both conserved end residues are part of each CDR3. A D gene is named only where the DNA matches it firmly. Size is stated for part of the rows, as once, few or many counts, or as a class when the clone is expanded.

V,J,D,size,DNA,CDR3
TRBV6-4,TRBJ2-5,TRBD1,NA,TGTGCCAGCAGTAACGCCGGGACAGGGGGCGACGAGACCCAGTACTTC,CASSNAGTGGDETQYF
TRBV13,TRBJ2-1,TRBD1,many,TGTGCCAGCAGCCCCAGGGGGCGTATAGGTGAGCAGTTCTTC,CASSPRGRIGEQFF
TRBV7-9,TRBJ1-4,NA,NA,TGTGCCAGCACCATTGGTCCCCCTGAAAAACTGTTTTTT,CASTIGPPEKLFF
TRBV6-2/TRBV6-3,TRBJ1-5,NA,many,TGTGCCAGCAGTTTTCGCACAGATCAGCCCCAGCATTTT,CASSFRTDQPQHF
TRBV20-1,TRBJ2-1,NA,many,TGCAGTGCTAGACAGAACAATGAGCAGTTCTTC,CSARQNNEQFF
TRBV4-1,TRBJ2-7,NA,many,TGCGCCAGCAGCCAAGAAATAGCATTCTACGAGCAGTACTTC,CASSQEIAFYEQYF
TRBV27,TRBJ1-5,TRBD1,NA,TGTGCCAGCAGTTTATTCTCGACAGGGGGCCGGCAGCCCCAGCATTTT,CASSLFSTGGRQPQHF
TRBV12-3/TRBV12-4,TRBJ1-2,NA,many,TGTGCCAGCAGTTTGGCGGGGGCAGGTGGCTACACCTTC,CASSLAGAGGYTF
TRBV6-2/TRBV6-3,TRBJ2-5,NA,few,TGTGCCAGCAGTTACTCAGGGAGCCAAGAGACCCAGTACTTC,CASSYSGSQETQYF
TRBV27,TRBJ2-7,NA,NA,TGTGCCAGCAGTTTTACGGGACACATCTACGAGCAGTACTTC,CASSFTGHIYEQYF
TRBV7-9,TRBJ1-2,NA,few,TGTGCCAGCAGCTCGGGGGTAGACTATGGCTACACCTTC,CASSSGVDYGYTF
TRBV24-1,TRBJ2-3,NA,NA,TGTGCCACCAGTGATCCCAGCCCTAGGGTAGGCACAGATACGCAGTATTTT,CATSDPSPRVGTDTQYF
TRBV27,TRBJ2-3,NA,many,TGTGCCAGCAGTTTGGAGGGGGCGGCAGATACGCAGTATTTT,CASSLEGAADTQYF
TRBV5-1,TRBJ1-6,NA,many,TGCGCCAGCAGCTTGATCAGGGCACGGAATTCACCCCTCCACTTT,CASSLIRARNSPLHF
TRBV5-1,TRBJ2-7,TRBD2,few,TGCGCCAGCAGCTCCGGGACTACCCCAAACGAGCAGTACTTC,CASSSGTTPNEQYF
TRBV15,TRBJ2-6,NA,many,TGTGCCACCAGCAGAGCTGGTTTCGTCTCTGGGGCCAACGTCCTGACTTTC,CATSRAGFVSGANVLTF
TRBV28,TRBJ2-3,TRBD2,many,TGTGCCAGCACTTTTGTAGGGACTAGCGGGGGGGCTGCGCAGTATTTT,CASTFVGTSGGAAQYF
TRBV30,TRBJ1-5,NA,NA,TGTGCCTGGGGCGGAGAAAGGGCCCAGCATTTT,CAWGGERAQHF
TRBV7-6,TRBJ2-3,TRBD2,few,TGTGCCAGCAGCCCAGGGACTAGCGGGGGGGGAACCAATACGCAGTATTTT,CASSPGTSGGGTNTQYF
TRBV9,TRBJ2-5,TRBD1,NA,TGTGCCAGCAGCTCCAGACAGGGGAACTACTTC,CASSSRQGNYF
TRBV11-2,TRBJ2-2,NA,many,TGTGCCAGCAGCTCAAGTGGAGGGCGGAACACCGGGGAGCTGTTTTTT,CASSSSGGRNTGELFF
TRBV27,TRBJ2-2,NA,NA,TGTGCCAGCAGTTTCGACGTAGAGAACACCGGGGAGCTGTTTTTT,CASSFDVENTGELFF
TRBV11-2,TRBJ2-1,NA,few,TGTGCCAGCAGCACCCCGAGGCGGACTAATTATTCCTACAATGAGCAGTTCTTC,CASSTPRRTNYSYNEQFF
TRBV6-1,TRBJ2-7,TRBD2,NA,TGTGCCAGCAAAAAGACTAGCTTTAACTACGAGCAGTACTTC,CASKKTSFNYEQYF
TRBV10-3,TRBJ1-1,NA,many,TGTGCCATCAGTGGGGAGGGGTTCCCTGAAGCTTTCTTT,CAISGEGFPEAFF
TRBV12-3/TRBV12-4,TRBJ1-2,NA,many,TGTGCCAGCACCCTTGGGCAGTATGGCTACACCTTC,CASTLGQYGYTF
TRBV18,TRBJ2-1,NA,NA,TGTGCCAGCTCACCCAGGCAGGGGGACTCGAGCGGGCAGTTCTTC,CASSPRQGDSSGQFF
TRBV30,TRBJ1-4,NA,few,TGTGCCTGGAGTGTAGTGGTGGGGGAAAAACTGTTTTTT,CAWSVVVGEKLFF
TRBV9,TRBJ1-3,NA,NA,TGTGCCAGCAGCGTAGTAGGGGGAAACACCATATATTTT,CASSVVGGNTIYF
TRBV2,TRBJ1-2,TRBD1,many,TGTGCCAGCAGAACGCTGGGACAGGGGATTGAAGACTATGGCTACACCTTC,CASRTLGQGIEDYGYTF
TRBV2,TRBJ2-3,TRBD1,NA,TGTGCCAGCACAGGACAGGAGAGCACAGATACGCAGTATTTT,CASTGQESTDTQYF
TRBV18,TRBJ2-1,NA,few,TGTGCCAGCTCGCCCACTACTAGCTTCTACAATGAGCAGTTCTTC,CASSPTTSFYNEQFF
TRBV20-1,TRBJ1-4,NA,many,TGCAGTGGCAAGGGGACCTTCAATGAAAAACTGTTTTTT,CSGKGTFNEKLFF